The rows below give T cell receptor beta chains drawn from one sample of a study of control samples from healthy donors and cancer patients. TCRdb's copy holds only in-frame clones and misses some; the assay was immunoSEQ multiplex PCR. The table shows tens of thousands of clones, with roughly 82% occurring only once. Input material: blood. The receptors shown here come from a woman between 55 and 75 years old in good health. Each CDR3 is given with its conserved first and last residue. Fields, in order: D gene, V gene, J gene, CDR3 protein. D genes are given only for firm matches.

>.|TRBV5-1|TRBJ2-1
CASSLERGQGGNEQFF
>.|TRBV14|TRBJ1-5
CASSQGLNQPQHF
>.|TRBV5-1|TRBJ2-6
CASSLDLLPGANVLTF
>.|TRBV11-2|TRBJ1-5
CASSPNYREPQHF
>TRBD1|TRBV7-2|TRBJ1-5
CASSLDGTGDQPQHF
>.|TRBV6-5|TRBJ1-6
CASSYAYDSPLHF
>.|TRBV5-5|TRBJ2-7
CASSLAPGLSYEQYF
>.|TRBV5-4|TRBJ1-2
CASSLAGGNYGYTF
>.|TRBV7-9|TRBJ1-4
CASSFRGLNEKLFF
>TRBD2|TRBV27|TRBJ2-5
CASSLRLLAGGRKETQYF
>TRBD1|TRBV20-1|TRBJ1-2
CSASYRTGDGYTF
>TRBD1|TRBV5-1|TRBJ1-6
CASSLEGAAGSPLHF
>TRBD1|TRBV28|TRBJ1-2
CASSSPTGGRYGYTF
>.|TRBV28|TRBJ1-3
CATMTLTSGNTIYF
>.|TRBV20-1|TRBJ2-1
CSARLVWQFF
>.|TRBV9|TRBJ1-6
CASSVQALNSPLHF
>TRBD1|TRBV6-5|TRBJ1-1
CASSLTGDTEAFF
>TRBD2|TRBV6-4|TRBJ2-1
CASSDDVGTSGLQFF
>.|TRBV24-1|TRBJ2-1
CATSDRGANEQFF
>.|TRBV19|TRBJ1-6
CASSAGFNSPLHF
>.|TRBV6-2/TRBV6-3|TRBJ2-1
CASSYVTGSNEQFF
>.|TRBV7-7|TRBJ2-5
CASSLAGNQETQYF
>.|TRBV27|TRBJ2-2
CASSLRPPGAWNTGELFF
>TRBD2|TRBV18|TRBJ2-1
CASSPAGLAGNEQFF
>.|TRBV3-1/TRBV3-2|TRBJ2-7
CASSHGLASYEQYF
>.|TRBV30|TRBJ1-2
CAWSVPLPRGYTF
>TRBD1|TRBV6-5|TRBJ1-5
CASSKGTVNQPQHF
>TRBD1|TRBV5-6|TRBJ1-2
CASSLAGTGGAQRNYGYTF
>TRBD1|TRBV11-2|TRBJ1-2
CASSLGTGDGYTF
>.|TRBV19|TRBJ1-1
CASSIGGGAGNTEAFF
>TRBD1|TRBV27|TRBJ1-5
CASSLGTELPQHF
>.|TRBV19|TRBJ1-5
CASSIIGRSNQPQHF
>.|TRBV6-5|TRBJ1-1
CASSYSRIGGTEAFF
>.|TRBV18|TRBJ1-1
CASSPPMNTEAFF
>TRBD1|TRBV19|TRBJ2-7
CASSITHRGSYEQYF
>.|TRBV5-1|TRBJ2-7
CASRGPLDGIYEQYF
>TRBD1|TRBV6-1|TRBJ1-6
CASSEAWTGQSPLHF
>.|TRBV5-1|TRBJ2-2
CASSLQGGSNTGELFF
>.|TRBV4-1|TRBJ1-5
CASSQETGAQQRQPQHF
>.|TRBV19|TRBJ1-2
CASSRGTFGYTF
>.|TRBV5-4|TRBJ1-3
CASSLYRNGNTIYF
>.|TRBV2|TRBJ2-7
CASSGMTEPYEQYF
>.|TRBV6-5|TRBJ1-3
CASRRAGNTIYF
>.|TRBV19|TRBJ1-5
CASSMGGNQPQHF
>TRBD2|TRBV5-4|TRBJ2-3
CASSPSSGRVPDTQYF
>.|TRBV7-9|TRBJ2-3
CASSSRGGDTQYF
>TRBD2|TRBV7-2|TRBJ2-5
CASSFELAGLQETQYF
>.|TRBV3-1/TRBV3-2|TRBJ2-3
CASSQISDTQYF